This T cell receptor beta chain was captured by sequencing in a study of T cells in narcolepsy. About the study: Healthy controls were enrolled alongside patients with narcolepsy type 1 or type 2. The study's findings and limits: HCRT-specific and TRIB2-specific autoreactive clonotypes appeared among same-patient CSF and blood CD4+ clonotypes. Reportedly, autoreactive clonotypes were serially detected in patients' blood but not controls'.

A word on this clone: Its antigen is still unknown. Relative to the germline gene, one junction end is altered; a read error may explain this. Other DNA sequences in this sample translate to the same CDR3.

This CDR3 has 14 residues. The germline V gene has CDR1 SGHRS and CDR2 YFSETQ. Clones were sequenced by immunoSEQ multiplex PCR, and TCRdb holds only the in-frame ones, with some missing. In the table there are about 32,000 clones, more than 75% of which are singletons. The chain uses TRBV5-1 and TRBJ2-5; 8 bases match TRBD2. The sequenced material came from CD45RA- memory CD4+ T cells from PBMCs. The clonotype comes from a human donor with narcolepsy. In nucleotides, the CDR3 is TGCGCTAGCAGCCGACTAGCGTTACAAGAGACCCAGTACTTC. Protein sequence: CASSRLALQETQYF.